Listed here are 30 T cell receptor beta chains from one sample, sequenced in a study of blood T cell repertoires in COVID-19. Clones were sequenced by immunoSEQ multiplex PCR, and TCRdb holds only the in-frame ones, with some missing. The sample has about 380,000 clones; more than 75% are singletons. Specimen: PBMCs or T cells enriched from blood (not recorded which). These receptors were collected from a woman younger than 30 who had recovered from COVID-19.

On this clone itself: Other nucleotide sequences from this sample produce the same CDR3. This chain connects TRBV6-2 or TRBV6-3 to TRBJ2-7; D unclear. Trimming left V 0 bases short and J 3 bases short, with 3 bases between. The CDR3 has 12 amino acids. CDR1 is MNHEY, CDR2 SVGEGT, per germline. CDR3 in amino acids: CASSYSSYEQYF. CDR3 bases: TGTGCCAGCAGTTACTCGAGCTACGAGCAGTACTTC.

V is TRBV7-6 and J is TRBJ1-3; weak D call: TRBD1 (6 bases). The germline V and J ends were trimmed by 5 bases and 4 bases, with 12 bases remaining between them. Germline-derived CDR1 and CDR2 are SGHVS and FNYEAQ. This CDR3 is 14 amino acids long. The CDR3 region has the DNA TGTGCCAGCAGCCCCGGGACACTAGGAAACACCATATATTTT. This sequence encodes CASSPGTLGNTIYF.

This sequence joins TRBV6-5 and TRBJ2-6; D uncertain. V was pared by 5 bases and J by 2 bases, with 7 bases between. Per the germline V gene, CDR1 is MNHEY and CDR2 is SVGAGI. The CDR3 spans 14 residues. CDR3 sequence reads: CASSRSAGANVLTF. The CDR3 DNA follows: TGTGCCAGCAGTCGGTCTGCTGGGGCCAACGTCCTGACTTTC.

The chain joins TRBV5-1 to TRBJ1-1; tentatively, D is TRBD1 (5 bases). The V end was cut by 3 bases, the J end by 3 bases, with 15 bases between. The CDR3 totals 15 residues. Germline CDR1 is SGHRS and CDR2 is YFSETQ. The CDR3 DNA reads TGCGCCAGCAGCTCCCCCGGGACTGCCCACACTGAAGCTTTCTTT. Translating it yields CASSSPGTAHTEAFF.

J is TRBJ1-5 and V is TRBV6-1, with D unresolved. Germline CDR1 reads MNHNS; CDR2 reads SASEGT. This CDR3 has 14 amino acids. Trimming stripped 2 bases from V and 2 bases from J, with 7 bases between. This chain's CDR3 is CASSESLGNQPQHF. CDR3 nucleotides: TGTGCCAGCAGTGAATCCCTAGGCAATCAGCCCCAGCATTTT.

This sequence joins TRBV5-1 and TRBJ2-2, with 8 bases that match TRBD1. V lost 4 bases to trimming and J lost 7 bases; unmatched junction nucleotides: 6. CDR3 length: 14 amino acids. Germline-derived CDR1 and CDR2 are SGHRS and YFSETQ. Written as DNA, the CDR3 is TGCGCCAGCAGCCCAGGGACAGGTTACGGGGAGCTGTTTTTT. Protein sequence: CASSPGTGYGELFF. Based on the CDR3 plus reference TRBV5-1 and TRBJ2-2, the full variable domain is KAGVTQTPRYLIKTRGQQVTLSCSPISGHRSVSWYQQTPGQGLQFLFEYFSETQRNKGNFPGRFSGRQFSNSRSEMNVSTLELGDSALYLCASSPGTGYGELFFGEGSRLTVL.

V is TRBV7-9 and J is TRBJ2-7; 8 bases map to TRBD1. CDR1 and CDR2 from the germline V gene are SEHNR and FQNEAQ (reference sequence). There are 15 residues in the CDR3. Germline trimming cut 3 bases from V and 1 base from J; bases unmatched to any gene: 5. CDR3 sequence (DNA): TGTGCCAGCAGCTTTCCCGGGACAGGATCCTACGAGCAGTACTTC. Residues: CASSFPGTGSYEQYF.

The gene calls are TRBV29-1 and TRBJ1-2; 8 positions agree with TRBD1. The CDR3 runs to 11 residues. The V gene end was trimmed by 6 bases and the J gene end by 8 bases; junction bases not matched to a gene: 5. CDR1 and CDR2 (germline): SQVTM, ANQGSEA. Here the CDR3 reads CSVWTGSGYTF. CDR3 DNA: TGCAGCGTGTGGACAGGGTCAGGCTACACCTTC.

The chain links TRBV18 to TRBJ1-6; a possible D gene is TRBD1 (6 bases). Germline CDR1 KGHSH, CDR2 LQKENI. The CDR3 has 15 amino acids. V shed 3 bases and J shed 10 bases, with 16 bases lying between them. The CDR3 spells CASSPFRTETSPLHF. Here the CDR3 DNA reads TGTGCCAGCTCACCCTTCCGGACAGAGACGTCACCCCTCCACTTT. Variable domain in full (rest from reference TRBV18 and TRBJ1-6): NAGVMQNPRHLVRRRGQEARLRCSPMKGHSHVYWYRQLPEEGLKFMVYLQKENIIDESGMPKERFSAEFPKEGPSILRIQQVVRGDSAAYFCASSPFRTETSPLHFGNGTRLTVT.

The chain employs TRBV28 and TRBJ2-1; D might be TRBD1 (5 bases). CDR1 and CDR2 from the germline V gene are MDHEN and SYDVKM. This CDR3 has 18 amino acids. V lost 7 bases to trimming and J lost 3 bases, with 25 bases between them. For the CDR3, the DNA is TGTGCCAGCACCACCAAGGGGTTTTCGAGTCCAGTCTACAATGAGCAGTTCTTC. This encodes CASTTKGFSSPVYNEQFF.

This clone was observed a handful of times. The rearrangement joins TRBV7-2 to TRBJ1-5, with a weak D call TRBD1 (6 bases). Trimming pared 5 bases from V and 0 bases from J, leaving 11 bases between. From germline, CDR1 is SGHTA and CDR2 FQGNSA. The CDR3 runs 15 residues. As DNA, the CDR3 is TGTGCCAGCAGCCGGGGGGACACTAGCAATCAGCCCCAGCATTTT. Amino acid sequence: CASSRGDTSNQPQHF.

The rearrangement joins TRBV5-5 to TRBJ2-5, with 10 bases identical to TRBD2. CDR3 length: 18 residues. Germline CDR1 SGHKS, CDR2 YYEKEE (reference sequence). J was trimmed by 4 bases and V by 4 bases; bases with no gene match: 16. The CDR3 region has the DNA TGTGCCAGCAGCCAAACCCTCGGGAGCGGGGGGGCCGGAGAGACCCAGTACTTC. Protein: CASSQTLGSGGAGETQYF.

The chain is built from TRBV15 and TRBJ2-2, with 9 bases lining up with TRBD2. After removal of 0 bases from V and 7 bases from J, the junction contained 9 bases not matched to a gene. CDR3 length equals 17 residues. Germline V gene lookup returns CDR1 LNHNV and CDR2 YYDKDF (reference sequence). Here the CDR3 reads CATSRDTVAGVGGELFF. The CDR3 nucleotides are TGTGCCACCAGCAGAGATACGGTAGCGGGGGTCGGCGGGGAGCTGTTTTTT.

CDR3 residues: CAISAAGEETQYF. The CDR3 DNA reads TGTGCCATCAGTGCGGCTGGGGAGGAGACCCAGTACTTC. The V gene is TRBV10-3, the J gene TRBJ2-5; tentatively, D is TRBD2 (5 bases). Trimming cost V 4 bases and J 5 bases, with 11 bases left between them. This CDR3 region has 13 residues. Germline V gene data show CDR1 as ENHRY and CDR2 as SYGVKD.

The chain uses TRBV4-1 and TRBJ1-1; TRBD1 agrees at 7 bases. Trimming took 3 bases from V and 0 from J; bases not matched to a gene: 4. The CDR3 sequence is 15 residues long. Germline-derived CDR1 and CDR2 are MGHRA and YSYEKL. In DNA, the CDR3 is TGCGCCAGCAGCCACTGGGGACAGATGAACACTGAAGCTTTCTTT. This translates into CASSHWGQMNTEAFF.

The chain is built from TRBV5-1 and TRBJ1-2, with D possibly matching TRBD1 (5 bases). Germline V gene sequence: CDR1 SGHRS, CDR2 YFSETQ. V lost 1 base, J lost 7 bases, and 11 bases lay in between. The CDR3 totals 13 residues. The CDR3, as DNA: TGCGCCAGCAGCTTGAGAGGGGAGGGTGGCTACACCTTC. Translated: CASSLRGEGGYTF.

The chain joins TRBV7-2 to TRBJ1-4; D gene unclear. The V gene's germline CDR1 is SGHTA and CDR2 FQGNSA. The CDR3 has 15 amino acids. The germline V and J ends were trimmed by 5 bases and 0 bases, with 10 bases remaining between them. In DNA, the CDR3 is TGTGCCAGCAGCCAAACGGGAGCAACTAATGAAAAACTGTTTTTT. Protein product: CASSQTGATNEKLFF.

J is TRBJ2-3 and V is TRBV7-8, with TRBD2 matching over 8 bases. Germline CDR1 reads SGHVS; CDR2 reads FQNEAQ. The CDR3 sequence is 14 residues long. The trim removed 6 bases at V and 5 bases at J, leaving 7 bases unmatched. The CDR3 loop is CASRTGTSRDTQYF. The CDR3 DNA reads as TGTGCCAGCAGAACCGGGACTAGTAGAGATACGCAGTATTTT.

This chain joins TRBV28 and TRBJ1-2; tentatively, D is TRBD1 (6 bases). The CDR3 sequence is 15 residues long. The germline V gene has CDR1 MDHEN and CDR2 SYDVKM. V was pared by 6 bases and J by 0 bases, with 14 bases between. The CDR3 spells CASSTFGTTNYGYTF. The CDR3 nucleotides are TGTGCCAGCAGCACGTTCGGGACAACTAACTATGGCTACACCTTC.

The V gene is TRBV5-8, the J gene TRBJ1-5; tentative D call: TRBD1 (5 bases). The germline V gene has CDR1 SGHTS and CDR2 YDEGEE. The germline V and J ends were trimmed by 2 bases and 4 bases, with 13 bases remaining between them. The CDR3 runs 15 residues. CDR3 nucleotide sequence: TGTGCCAGCAGCTTAGGCAGGGTAAAAAATCAGCCCCAGCATTTT. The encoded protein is CASSLGRVKNQPQHF.

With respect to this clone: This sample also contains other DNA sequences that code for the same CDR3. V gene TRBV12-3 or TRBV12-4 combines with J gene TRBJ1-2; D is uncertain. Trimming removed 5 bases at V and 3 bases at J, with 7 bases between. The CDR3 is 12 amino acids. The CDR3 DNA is TGTGCCAGCAGTCTCCAGGACTATGGCTACACCTTC. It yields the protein CASSLQDYGYTF.

The CDR3 DNA sequence: TGTGCCAGCAGTTTTATCGAACAGGGTAACTATGGCTACACCTTC. Protein sequence: CASSFIEQGNYGYTF. This chain connects TRBV6-5 to TRBJ1-2, with D possibly matching TRBD1 (6 bases). The CDR3 spans 15 residues. The V and J ends lost 4 bases and 1 base respectively, with 13 bases between them. Looked up from germline, CDR1 is MNHEY and CDR2 is SVGAGI.

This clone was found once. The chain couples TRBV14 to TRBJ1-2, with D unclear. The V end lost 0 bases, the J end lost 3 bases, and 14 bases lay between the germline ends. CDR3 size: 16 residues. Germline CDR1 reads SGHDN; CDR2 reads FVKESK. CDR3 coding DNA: TGTGCCAGCAGCCAAGATTGGTTAAGTAGCTACTATGGCTACACCTTC. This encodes CASSQDWLSSYYGYTF.

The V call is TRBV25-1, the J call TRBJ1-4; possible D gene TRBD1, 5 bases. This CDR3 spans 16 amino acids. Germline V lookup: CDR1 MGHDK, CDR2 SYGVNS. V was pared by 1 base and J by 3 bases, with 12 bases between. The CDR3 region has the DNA TGTGCCAGCAGTGAATGGGCAGGGAAGGCTAATGAAAAACTGTTTTTT. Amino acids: CASSEWAGKANEKLFF.

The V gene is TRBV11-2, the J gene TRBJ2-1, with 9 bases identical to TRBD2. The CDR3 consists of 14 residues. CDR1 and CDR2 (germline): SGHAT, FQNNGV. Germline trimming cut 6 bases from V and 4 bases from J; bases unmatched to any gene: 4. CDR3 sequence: CASRQSGGYNEQFF. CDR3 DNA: TGTGCCAGCAGGCAAAGCGGGGGGTACAATGAGCAGTTCTTC.

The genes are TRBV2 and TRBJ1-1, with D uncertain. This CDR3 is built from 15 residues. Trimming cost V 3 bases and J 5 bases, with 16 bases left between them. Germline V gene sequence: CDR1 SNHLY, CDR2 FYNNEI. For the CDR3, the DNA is TGTGCCAGCAGTGATTACACTCGAACGGGGACTGAAGCTTTCTTT. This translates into CASSDYTRTGTEAFF. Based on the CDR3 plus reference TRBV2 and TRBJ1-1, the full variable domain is EPEVTQTPSHQVTQMGQEVILRCVPISNHLYFYWYRQILGQKVEFLVSFYNNEISEKSEIFDDQFSVERPDGSNFTLKIRSTKLEDSAMYFCASSDYTRTGTEAFFGQGTRLTVV.

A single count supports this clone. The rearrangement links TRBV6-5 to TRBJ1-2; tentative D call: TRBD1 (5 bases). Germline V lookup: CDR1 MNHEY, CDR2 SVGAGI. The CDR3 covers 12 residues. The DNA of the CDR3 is TGTGCGGGGAGGGGATCTAACTATGGCTACACCTTC. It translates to CAGRGSNYGYTF.

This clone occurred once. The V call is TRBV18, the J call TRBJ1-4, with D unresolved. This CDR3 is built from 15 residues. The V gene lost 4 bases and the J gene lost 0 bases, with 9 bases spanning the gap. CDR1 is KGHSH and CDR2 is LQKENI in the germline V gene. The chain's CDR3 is CASSLRGSTNEKLFF. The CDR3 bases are TGTGCCAGCTCACTGAGAGGTTCAACTAATGAAAAACTGTTTTTT.

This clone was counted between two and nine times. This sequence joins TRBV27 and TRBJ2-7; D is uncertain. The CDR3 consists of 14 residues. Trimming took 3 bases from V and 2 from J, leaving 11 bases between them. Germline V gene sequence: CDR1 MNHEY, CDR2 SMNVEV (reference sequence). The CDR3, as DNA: TGTGCCAGCAGTTTTGGGCGAGAGACCTACGAGCAGTACTTC. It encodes CASSFGRETYEQYF.

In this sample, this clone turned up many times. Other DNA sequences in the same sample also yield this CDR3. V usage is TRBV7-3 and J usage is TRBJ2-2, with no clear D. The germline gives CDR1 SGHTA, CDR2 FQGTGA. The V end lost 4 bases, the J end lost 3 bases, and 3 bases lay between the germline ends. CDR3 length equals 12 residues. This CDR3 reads CASSSDTGELFF. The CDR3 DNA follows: TGTGCCAGCAGCTCTGACACCGGGGAGCTGTTTTTT.